The present T cell receptor beta chain was sequenced within a study of blood T cell repertoires in COVID-19. Study as a whole: The United States, Italy and Spain were the sources of the acute and convalescent COVID-19 samples.

Symptom resolution, clearance, or two negative PCRs marked donors in Cohort 3 as recovered. The CDR3 runs to 14 residues. The V segment lost 3 bases and the J segment 5 bases; nucleotides outside the gene matches: 4. The germline gives CDR1 LGHDT, CDR2 YNNKEL (reference sequence). As processed by the authors: By means of reference gene primer amplification, nucleated cell counts were estimated. Measured with immunoSEQ multiplex PCR; TCRdb has only the in-frame clones, and not every one. That table gives V, J and clone size, and the DNA gave D and trimming. The table lists about 380,000 clones, around 87% of them singletons.

The clonotype was recovered from a man younger than 40 who had recovered from COVID-19. This rearrangement joins TRBV3-1 (or the pseudogene TRBV3-2) to TRBJ2-1; 7 bases are a match to TRBD2. The sample consisted of PBMCs or T cells enriched from blood (not recorded which). CDR3 protein: CASSHASGNNEQFF. For the CDR3, the DNA is TGTGCCAGCAGCCATGCTAGCGGAAACAATGAGCAGTTCTTC.